This passage covers 2 T cell receptor beta chains from one sample sequenced in a study of blood T cells in healthy people across ages. Then a second PCR, running roughly 6 to 11 cycles, was carried out with a sample-barcoded 5' primer and a J-beta primer mix. MiXCR, run by TCRdb on the 5' RACE reads, gives a single entry per CDR3 protein. The sample contains around 1.5 million distinct CDR3 sequences, 42% of which appear only once. Material: blood. The receptors stem from a woman under 30 in good health.

There are a few counts of this clonotype. This chain connects TRBV28 to TRBJ2-1; the match to TRBD2 covers 9 bases. This CDR3 has 14 residues. Germline values: CDR1 MDHEN, CDR2 SYDVKM. The V segment lost 6 bases and the J segment 10 bases; nucleotides outside the gene matches: 10. This CDR3 is CASRSGGLGDEQFF. Written as DNA, the CDR3 is TGTGCCAGCAGGAGCGGGGGGTTGGGGGACGAGCAGTTCTTC.

This chain connects TRBV14 to TRBJ2-5; D remains ambiguous. Per the germline V gene, CDR1 is SGHDN and CDR2 is FVKESK. Trimming removed 0 bases from V and 0 bases from J, with 17 bases in between. The CDR3 loop spans 18 amino acids. The CDR3 region has the DNA TGTGCCAGCAGCCAAGAGGCTCCGAAGAGAATACACCAAGAGACCCAGTACTTC. Its protein product is CASSQEAPKRIHQETQYF.